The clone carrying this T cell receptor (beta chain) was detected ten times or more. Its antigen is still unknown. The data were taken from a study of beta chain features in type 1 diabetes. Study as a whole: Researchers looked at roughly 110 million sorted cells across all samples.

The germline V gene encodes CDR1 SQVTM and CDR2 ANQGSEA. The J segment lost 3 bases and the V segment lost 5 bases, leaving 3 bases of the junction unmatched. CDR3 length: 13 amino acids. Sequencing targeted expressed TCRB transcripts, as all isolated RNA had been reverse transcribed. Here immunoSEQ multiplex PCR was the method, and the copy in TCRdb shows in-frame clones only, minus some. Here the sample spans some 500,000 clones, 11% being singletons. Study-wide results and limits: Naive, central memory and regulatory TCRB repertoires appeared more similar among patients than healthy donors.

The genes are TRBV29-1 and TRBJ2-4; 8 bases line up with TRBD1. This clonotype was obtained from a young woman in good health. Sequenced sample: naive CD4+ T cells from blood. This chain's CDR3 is CSVTGGGKNIQYF. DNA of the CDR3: TGCAGCGTTACAGGGGGAGGCAAAAACATTCAGTACTTC.